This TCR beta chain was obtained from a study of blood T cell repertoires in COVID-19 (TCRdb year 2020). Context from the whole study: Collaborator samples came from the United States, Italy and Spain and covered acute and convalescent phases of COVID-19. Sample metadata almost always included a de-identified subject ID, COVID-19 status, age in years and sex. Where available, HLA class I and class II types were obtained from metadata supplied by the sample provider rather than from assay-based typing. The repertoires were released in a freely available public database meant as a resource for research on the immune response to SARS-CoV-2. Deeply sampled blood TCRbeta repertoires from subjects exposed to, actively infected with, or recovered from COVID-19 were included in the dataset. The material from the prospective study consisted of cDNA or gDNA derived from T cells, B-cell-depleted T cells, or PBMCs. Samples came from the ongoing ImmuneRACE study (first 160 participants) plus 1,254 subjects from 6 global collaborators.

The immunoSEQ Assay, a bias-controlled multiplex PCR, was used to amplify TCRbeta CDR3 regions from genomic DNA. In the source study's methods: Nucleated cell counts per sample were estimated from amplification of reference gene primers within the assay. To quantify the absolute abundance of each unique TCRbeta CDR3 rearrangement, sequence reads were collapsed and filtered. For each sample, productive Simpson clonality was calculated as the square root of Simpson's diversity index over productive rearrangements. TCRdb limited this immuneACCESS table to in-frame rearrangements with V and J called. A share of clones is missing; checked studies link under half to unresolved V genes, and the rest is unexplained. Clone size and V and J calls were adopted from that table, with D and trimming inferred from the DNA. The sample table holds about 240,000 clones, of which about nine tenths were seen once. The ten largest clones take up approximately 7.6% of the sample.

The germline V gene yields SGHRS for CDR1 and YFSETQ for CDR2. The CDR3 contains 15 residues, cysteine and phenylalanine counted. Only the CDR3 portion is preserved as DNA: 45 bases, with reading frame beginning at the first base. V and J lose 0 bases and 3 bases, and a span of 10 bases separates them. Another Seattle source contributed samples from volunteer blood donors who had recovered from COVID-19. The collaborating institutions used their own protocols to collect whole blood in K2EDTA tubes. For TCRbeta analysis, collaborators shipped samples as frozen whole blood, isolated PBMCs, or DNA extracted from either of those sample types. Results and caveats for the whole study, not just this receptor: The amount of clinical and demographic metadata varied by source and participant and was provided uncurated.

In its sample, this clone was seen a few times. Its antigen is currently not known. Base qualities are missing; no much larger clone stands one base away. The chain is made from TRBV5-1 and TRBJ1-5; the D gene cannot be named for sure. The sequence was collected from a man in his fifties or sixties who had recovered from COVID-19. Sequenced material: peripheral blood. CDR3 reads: CASSLEGGPNQPQHF. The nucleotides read TGCGCCAGCAGCTTGGAGGGAGGACCCAATCAGCCCCAGCATTTT.